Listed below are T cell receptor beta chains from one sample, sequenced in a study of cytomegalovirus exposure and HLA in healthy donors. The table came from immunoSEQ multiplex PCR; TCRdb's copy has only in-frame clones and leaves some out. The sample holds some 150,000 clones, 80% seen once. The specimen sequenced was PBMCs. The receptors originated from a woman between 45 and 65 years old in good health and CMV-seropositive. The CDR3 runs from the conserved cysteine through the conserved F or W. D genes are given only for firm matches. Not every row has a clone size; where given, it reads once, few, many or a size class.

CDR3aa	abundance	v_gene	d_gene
CASRPVSTVSRGYTF	few	TRBV11-2	.
CASTPTGDKKYF	.	TRBV7-2	.
CASSFPSGTGPANTEAFF	.	TRBV5-1	TRBD1
CSSSLATGEGNQPQHF	.	TRBV7-9	TRBD1
CASSLPTSGRAEQYF	.	TRBV28	TRBD2
CASSSLTGGGYTQYF	.	TRBV27	TRBD1
CASGLADYNEQFF	.	TRBV30	TRBD2
CASSPRLAGFGTDTQYF	.	TRBV7-3	TRBD2
CASSPQGLGYGYTF	.	TRBV7-3	.
CASSLRGRADTQYF	.	TRBV7-8	TRBD1
CASSATAGTASYEQYF	.	TRBV6-1	.
CASSLVRYEQYF	.	TRBV7-2	.
CATSRDRSGANVLTF	.	TRBV15	.
CASSTRRDPPNTIYF	.	TRBV27	.
CASPGLAGLLGGYNEQFF	.	TRBV21-1	.
CASSAQGRGNTEAFF	few	TRBV19	.
CAILPGLAEETQYF	.	TRBV19	TRBD2
CAGDSNGAFF	.	TRBV7-9	.
CASSPRVGQVYEQYF	.	TRBV27	TRBD1
CASSLPSEDTQYF	.	TRBV5-1	.
CASSPSRDSIEGYTF	.	TRBV18	TRBD1
CASSLGGASYEQYF	.	TRBV18	TRBD2
CASSLALGQGPYEQYF	.	TRBV7-2	TRBD1
CASSPRTGTQETQYF	.	TRBV27	TRBD1
CASSPWTGGYNTGELFF	once	TRBV7-9	TRBD1
CASSQDRNTEAFF	.	TRBV5-4	.
CASSPWAGQETQYF	.	TRBV27	.
CASSYRTGGGNTIYF	.	TRBV6-5	TRBD1
CANPRGGGPWETQYF	.	TRBV28	TRBD2
CASRKREATAQYF	.	TRBV6-1	TRBD2
CASSPYTGELFF	.	TRBV7-2	.
CASSLAQGGYTF	.	TRBV7-6	.
CASRLAGADTGELFF	.	TRBV2	TRBD2
CASSIVLGTGSDTQYF	.	TRBV19	TRBD1
CASSSSGNQPQHF	few	TRBV7-2	.
CASSSIAEAFF	.	TRBV5-8	.
CASSRKTGTSVLSDTQYF	few	TRBV27	TRBD2
CASSVAIKDTEAFF	few	TRBV6-5	.
CASSISGALTYSYEQYF	.	TRBV19	.
CAWSKREETQYF	.	TRBV30	.
CASRPAANYGYTF	.	TRBV7-3	.
CTSRKPNGIDNTQYF	.	TRBV1	.
CASSRTPLAVLGEDTEAFF	once	TRBV11-2	.
CASSHYGGQLTYNEQFF	once	TRBV7-3	.
CAVSRDRNTEAFF	.	TRBV10-3	TRBD1
CASSLAGRGYTF	.	TRBV11-3	.
CATRGQALNYGYTF	.	TRBV27	TRBD1
CASSHPRGSSYEQYF	.	TRBV14	.
CAWRYGYGYTF	.	TRBV30	.
CASSVEGSDPYEQYF	.	TRBV9	.
CAWSPGGTNTGELFF	once	TRBV30	TRBD2
CASSEGQTNTGELFF	.	TRBV9	.
CASSQVAMGGNEKLFF	.	TRBV4-1	.